These 31 T cell receptor beta chains came from one sample sequenced in a study of T cells after yellow fever vaccination. Each CDR3 protein is one row after TCRdb ran MiXCR on the 5' RACE reads. Here the sample spans 200,000 to 300,000 distinct CDR3 sequences, roughly 6.8% being singletons. Sample: CD4+ T cells sorted from PBMCs, taken on the day of the yellow fever booster vaccination. The receptor set was obtained from a young man who received the YFV17D yellow fever vaccine.

In this sample, this clonotype turned up many times. V and J are TRBV6-5 and TRBJ1-5; D ambiguous. The CDR3 covers 12 residues. Germline CDR1 and CDR2: MNHEY and SVGAGI. V was shortened by 6 bases and J by 1 base, with 4 bases between the two germline ends. The CDR3 region has the DNA TGTGCCAGCAGGACGAGCAATCAGCCCCAGCATTTT. Translating gives CASRTSNQPQHF.

The table lists this clonotype with many counts. The J gene is TRBJ2-2, the V gene TRBV7-7; D gene unclear. The V and J ends lost 5 bases and 7 bases respectively, with 11 bases between them. The CDR3 spans 13 residues. CDR1 and CDR2 (germline): SSHAT, FNYEAQ (reference sequence). The CDR3 loop reads CASSVQPSGELFF. Written as DNA, the CDR3 is TGTGCCAGCAGCGTTCAACCCAGCGGGGAGCTGTTTTTT.

The rearrangement uses TRBV7-2 and TRBJ2-4, with D uncertain. CDR3 length equals 15 residues. The germline V gene has CDR1 SGHTA and CDR2 FQGNSA. The germline V and J ends were trimmed by 5 bases and 3 bases, with 14 bases remaining between them. CDR3 protein: CASSPTGQVKNIQYF. The CDR3 DNA reads as TGTGCCAGCAGCCCCACTGGGCAGGTCAAAAACATTCAGTACTTC.

This clonotype has only a few counts. The V gene is TRBV7-2, the J gene TRBJ1-1; D call uncertain. Germline lookup yields CDR1 SGHTA and CDR2 FQGNSA. This CDR3 is 11 amino acids long. V was cut by 1 base and J by 13 bases, with 10 bases left in between. The CDR3 here is CASSLGRGLFF. The CDR3 region has the DNA TGTGCCAGCAGCTTAGGCCGGGGTCTTTTCTTT. The variable domain in full, with the rest retrieved from reference TRBV7-2 and TRBJ1-1, is GAGVSQSPSNKVTEKGKDVELRCDPISGHTALYWYRQSLGQGLEFLIYFQGNSAPDKSGLPSDRFSAERTGGSVSTLTIQRTQQEDSAVYLCASSLGRGLFFGQGTRLTVV.

This clonotype has at least ten counts. CDR3 bases: TGCAGTGCTAGAGGGGACAGGGGCAAAGAGACCCAGTACTTC. Protein sequence: CSARGDRGKETQYF. This chain connects TRBV20-1 to TRBJ2-5; 10 nucleotides align to TRBD1. V lost 1 base, J lost 3 bases, and 2 bases stayed unmatched. Looked up from germline, CDR1 is DFQATT and CDR2 is SNEGSKA (reference sequence). The CDR3 is 14 residues long.

V usage is TRBV15 and J usage is TRBJ2-7, with D perhaps assigned TRBD1 or TRBD2 (5 bases each). V shed 1 base and J shed 3 bases, with 10 bases lying between them. There are 14 residues in the CDR3. Per the germline V gene, CDR1 is LNHNV and CDR2 is YYDKDF (reference sequence). CDR3: CATSRVGVGYEQYF. CDR3 DNA: TGTGCCACCAGCAGAGTGGGGGTCGGCTACGAGCAGTACTTC.

This clonotype was seen at least ten times. This chain links TRBV20-1 with TRBJ2-3; the match to TRBD1 covers 9 bases. The junction had 4 bases not matched to a gene; V was cut back by 6 bases and J by 3 bases. This CDR3 has 13 residues. Germline V gives CDR1 DFQATT, CDR2 SNEGSKA (reference sequence). The CDR3 reads CSAPDRGTDTQYF. The CDR3 region has the DNA TGCAGTGCCCCGGACAGGGGAACAGATACGCAGTATTTT.

A few counts support this clonotype. The chain couples TRBV12-3 or TRBV12-4 to TRBJ2-7; D remains ambiguous. Trimming removed 3 bases at V and 5 bases at J, with 5 bases between. This CDR3 contains 11 residues. The CDR3 nucleotides read TGTGCCAGCAGTTTTTACCACGAGCAGTACTTC. Amino acid sequence: CASSFYHEQYF.

The V gene is TRBV6-1, the J gene TRBJ2-5, with D uncertain. Germline loops: CDR1 MNHNS, CDR2 SASEGT. V was trimmed by 9 bases and J by 3 bases, leaving 14 bases between them. The CDR3 totals 13 residues. The CDR3: CASRLWAEETQYF. Written as DNA, the CDR3 is TGTGCCAGTAGACTCTGGGCGGAAGAGACCCAGTACTTC.

V usage is TRBV6-1 and J usage is TRBJ2-1; D perhaps matches TRBD2 (6 bases). Trimming shortened V by 3 bases and J by 4 bases, and 13 bases separated the two germline ends. Germline assignment: CDR1 MNHNS and CDR2 SASEGT. The CDR3 runs to 15 residues. CDR3 amino acids: CASSEALARYNEQFF. The CDR3 DNA reads as TGTGCCAGCAGTGAGGCCCTAGCGAGGTACAATGAGCAGTTCTTC.

This clonotype showed up many times. The chain employs TRBV3-1 and TRBJ2-2; possibly TRBD2 for D (6 bases). The V gene lost 8 bases and the J gene lost 8 bases, with 15 bases spanning the gap. The CDR3 has 13 amino acids. Germline values: CDR1 LGHDT, CDR2 YNNKEL (reference sequence). The CDR3 loop reads CASELSGAGELFF. CDR3 nucleotides: TGTGCCAGCGAACTATCGGGAGCTGGGGAGCTGTTTTTT. Drawing the rest from reference TRBV3-1 and TRBJ2-2, the complete variable domain is DTAVSQTPKYLVTQMGNDKSIKCEQNLGHDTMYWYKQDSKKFLKIMFSYNNKELIINETVPNRFSPKSPDKAHLNLHINSLELGDSAVYFCASELSGAGELFFGEGSRLTVL.

In nucleotides, the CDR3 is TGTGCCAGCAGCTCGGATCAGGTGTTCTACGAGCAGTACTTC. This sequence encodes CASSSDQVFYEQYF. The rearrangement joins TRBV5-5 to TRBJ2-7; no clear D gene. Germline V gives CDR1 SGHKS, CDR2 YYEKEE (reference sequence). The CDR3 extends over 14 amino acids. Trimming pared 3 bases from V and 3 bases from J, leaving 13 bases between.

J is TRBJ2-1 and V is TRBV29-1; 8 nucleotides line up with TRBD2. The V gene end was trimmed by 7 bases and the J gene end by 4 bases; junction bases not matched to a gene: 3. This CDR3 is built from 12 residues. CDR1 and CDR2 (germline): SQVTM, ANQGSEA. CDR3: CSEKREYNEQFF. CDR3 in DNA: TGCAGCGAGAAGCGGGAGTACAATGAGCAGTTCTTC.

This clonotype was counted at least ten times. V and J are TRBV9 and TRBJ2-3, with D possibly being TRBD2 (6 bases). Germline values: CDR1 SGDLS, CDR2 YYNGEE. Between the trimmed V and J ends, which lost 1 base and 0 bases, there was a span of 9 bases. The CDR3 spans 15 residues. The CDR3 DNA sequence: TGTGCCAGCAGCGTATTCAGCGGGAGCACAGATACGCAGTATTTT. This sequence encodes CASSVFSGSTDTQYF.

This clonotype occurred a few times. The chain carries TRBV5-4 and TRBJ2-3; 14 nucleotides agree with TRBD2. Germline CDR1 is SGHNT and CDR2 is YYREEE (reference sequence). V gave up 3 bases and J gave up 2 bases; unmatched junction bases: 5. This CDR3 is built from 17 residues. The CDR3 is CASSSRTSGRPTDTQYF. As DNA, the CDR3 is TGTGCCAGCAGCTCACGGACTAGCGGGAGGCCCACAGATACGCAGTATTTT.

In the case of this clonotype: A much more abundant neighbour one base away suggests this may be a read error. The chain carries TRBV20-1 and TRBJ2-3; 7 positions match TRBD2. The CDR3 runs to 13 residues. The germline CDR1 and CDR2 sequences are DFQATT and SNEGSKA (reference sequence). V trimming: 8 bases; J trimming: 6 bases; junction bases outside the gene matches: 11. The CDR3 spells CSTTSGRADTQYF. DNA of the CDR3: TGCAGTACTACTAGTGGGAGGGCGGATACGCAGTATTTT.

V gene TRBV14 combines with J gene TRBJ1-6; TRBD1 agrees at 9 bases. The CDR3 has 14 amino acids. Germline CDR1 and CDR2: SGHDN and FVKESK. The trim removed 5 bases at V and 9 bases at J, leaving 5 bases unmatched. CDR3 region: CASSKTGGASPLHF. CDR3 DNA: TGTGCCAGCAGCAAGACAGGGGGGGCTTCACCCCTCCACTTT.

There are a few counts of this clonotype. This chain joins TRBV5-6 and TRBJ1-5; D is ambiguous. This CDR3 spans 15 amino acids. Germline V gene data show CDR1 as SGHDT and CDR2 as YYEEEE. Deletions cut 1 base from V and 3 bases from J, with 11 bases between. The CDR3 spells CASSLFGNSNQPQHF. Written as DNA, the CDR3 is TGTGCCAGCAGCTTGTTCGGGAATTCCAATCAGCCCCAGCATTTT.

This clonotype came up a few times. V gene TRBV20-1 combines with J gene TRBJ2-7; D may be TRBD1 or TRBD2 (5 bases each). The CDR3 has 15 residues. V dropped 4 bases and J dropped 1 base, with 17 bases sitting between them. Per the germline V gene, CDR1 is DFQATT and CDR2 is SNEGSKA (reference sequence). CDR3 sequence: CSANGAGGPSYEQYF. Here the CDR3 DNA reads TGCAGTGCTAACGGGGCGGGCGGGCCTTCCTACGAGCAGTACTTC.

The V and J genes are TRBV28 and TRBJ2-1; 7 positions match TRBD1. The length of the CDR3 is 15 residues. Per germline, CDR1 MDHEN and CDR2 SYDVKM. V gave up 6 bases and J gave up 9 bases; unmatched junction bases: 14. The CDR3 loop is CASSRSTGTVSEQFF. CDR3 sequence (DNA): TGTGCCAGCAGCCGATCCACCGGGACAGTGAGTGAGCAGTTCTTC.

This clonotype was observed a few times. The V gene is TRBV20-1, the J gene TRBJ1-5; D not certain. The CDR3 loop spans 14 amino acids. Deletions cut 6 bases from V and 0 bases from J, with 12 bases between. CDR1 and CDR2 (germline): DFQATT, SNEGSKA (reference sequence). Here the CDR3 reads CSAALRGSNQPQHF. The CDR3 nucleotides read TGCAGTGCCGCCTTGAGAGGTAGCAATCAGCCCCAGCATTTT.

This clonotype occurred many times. The chain uses TRBV7-6 and TRBJ2-1, with TRBD2 identical over 7 bases. V lost 2 bases to trimming and J lost 6 bases; unmatched junction nucleotides: 10. Germline V gene data show CDR1 as SGHVS and CDR2 as FNYEAQ. This CDR3 contains 16 residues. Here the CDR3 DNA reads TGTGCCAGCAGCTTATTTGCCAGCGGGATTTTCAATGAGCAGTTCTTC. It yields the protein CASSLFASGIFNEQFF.

The chain employs TRBV10-3 and TRBJ1-6; D call uncertain. Trimming left V 7 bases short and J 6 bases short, with 10 bases between. The CDR3 is made up of 13 amino acids. The V gene's germline CDR1 is ENHRY and CDR2 SYGVKD. The CDR3 DNA sequence: TGTGCCATCAAATCGTTGGGTAATTCACCCCTCCACTTT. This translates into CAIKSLGNSPLHF.

This chain's CDR3 is CASSPLTGQGASGGEQYF. CDR3 nucleotide sequence: TGTGCCAGCAGCCCTCTGACCGGACAGGGGGCAAGTGGGGGCGAGCAGTACTTC. The chain employs TRBV7-6 and TRBJ2-7, with 11 nucleotides matching TRBD1. CDR1 is SGHVS, CDR2 FNYEAQ, per germline. Losses at the gene ends were 5 bases for V and 6 bases for J; bases not matched to a gene: 18. The CDR3 sequence is 18 residues long.

This rearrangement joins TRBV5-1 to TRBJ1-1; perhaps TRBD1 as D (6 bases). The V gene lost 4 bases and the J gene lost 8 bases, with 15 bases spanning the gap. Germline V gene lookup returns CDR1 SGHRS and CDR2 YFSETQ. The CDR3 loop spans 13 amino acids. For the CDR3, the DNA is TGCGCCAGCAGCGTGGGACACCAAGACGAAGCTTTCTTT. Translated, it gives CASSVGHQDEAFF.

The rearrangement links TRBV29-1 to TRBJ1-1; D may be TRBD1 (6 bases). Germline CDR1 is SQVTM and CDR2 is ANQGSEA. Between the trimmed V and J ends, which lost 6 bases and 5 bases, there was a span of 19 bases. The CDR3 length is 14 residues. In nucleotides, the CDR3 is TGCAGCGTAGTATTAAGGGCAGGGGTAACTGAAGCTTTCTTT. Its protein product is CSVVLRAGVTEAFF.

This clonotype was counted between two and nine times. The chain is built from TRBV4-3 and TRBJ2-5; no reliable D call. The germline gives CDR1 LGHNA, CDR2 YSLEER. With 0 bases removed from V and 5 bases from J, the gap between germline ends came to 16 bases. CDR3 length: 16 amino acids. CDR3 amino acids: CASSQDSGSGWETQYF. CDR3 DNA: TGCGCCAGCAGCCAAGACTCTGGGTCGGGTTGGGAGACCCAGTACTTC.

This clonotype has more than one count but fewer than ten. In nucleotides, the CDR3 is TGCGCCAGCAGCCAGGAACCCGGGACCCCGACGCAGTATTTT. As protein: CASSQEPGTPTQYF. The rearrangement uses TRBV4-3 and TRBJ2-3; D may be TRBD1 or TRBD2 (5 bases each). Germline V gene data show CDR1 as LGHNA and CDR2 as YSLEER. The length of the CDR3 is 14 residues. V dropped 3 bases and J dropped 9 bases, with 16 bases sitting between them.

This rearrangement joins TRBV20-1 to TRBJ2-3, with D possibly being TRBD2 (5 bases). Trimming shortened V by 6 bases and J by 3 bases, and 19 bases separated the two germline ends. The CDR3 contains 15 residues. CDR1 DFQATT and CDR2 SNEGSKA come from the germline V gene (reference sequence). The CDR3 here is CSARVASSATDTQYF. CDR3 DNA: TGCAGTGCGAGGGTCGCCTCCTCCGCTACAGATACGCAGTATTTT.

This clonotype was detected a few times. This chain joins TRBV28 and TRBJ2-5, with D perhaps TRBD2 (6 bases). V was cut by 7 bases and J by 4 bases, with 19 bases left in between. Germline V gives CDR1 MDHEN, CDR2 SYDVKM. The CDR3 sequence is 15 residues long. Here the CDR3 reads CASTRGSGAPETQYF. The DNA of the CDR3 is TGTGCCAGCACCCGAGGCTCGGGAGCCCCAGAGACCCAGTACTTC. Combining the CDR3 with reference TRBV28 and TRBJ2-5 gives the whole variable domain DVKVTQSSRYLVKRTGEKVFLECVQDMDHENMFWYRQDPGLGLRLIYFSYDVKMKEKGDIPEGYSVSREKKERFSLILESASTNQTSMYLCASTRGSGAPETQYFGPGTRLLVL.

There are a few counts of this clonotype. The J gene is TRBJ2-2, the V gene TRBV7-6; D uncertain. Trimming took 2 bases from V and 6 from J, leaving 7 bases between them. CDR1 and CDR2 from the germline V gene are SGHVS and FNYEAQ. This CDR3 contains 13 residues. The CDR3 coding sequence is TGTGCCAGCAGCTTAACGGGTTCCGGGGAGCTGTTTTTT. Its protein product is CASSLTGSGELFF.